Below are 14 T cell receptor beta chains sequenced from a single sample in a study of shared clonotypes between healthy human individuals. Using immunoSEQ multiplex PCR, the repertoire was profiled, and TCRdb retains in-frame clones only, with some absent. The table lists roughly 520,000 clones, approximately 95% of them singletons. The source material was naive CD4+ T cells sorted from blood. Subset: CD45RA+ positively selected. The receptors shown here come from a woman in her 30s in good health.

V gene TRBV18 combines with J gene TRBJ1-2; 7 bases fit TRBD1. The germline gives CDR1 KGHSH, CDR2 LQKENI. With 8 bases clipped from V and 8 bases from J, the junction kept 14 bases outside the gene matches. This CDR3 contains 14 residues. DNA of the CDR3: TGTGCCAGCCCTAGGGGACAGACCTCTTGGGGCTACACCTTC. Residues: CASPRGQTSWGYTF.

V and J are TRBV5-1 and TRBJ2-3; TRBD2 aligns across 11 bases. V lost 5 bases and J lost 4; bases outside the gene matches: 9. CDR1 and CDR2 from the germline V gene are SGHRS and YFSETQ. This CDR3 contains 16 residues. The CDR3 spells CASRSISGRGADTQYF. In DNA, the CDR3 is TGCGCCAGCAGGTCAATTAGCGGGAGGGGTGCAGATACGCAGTATTTT.

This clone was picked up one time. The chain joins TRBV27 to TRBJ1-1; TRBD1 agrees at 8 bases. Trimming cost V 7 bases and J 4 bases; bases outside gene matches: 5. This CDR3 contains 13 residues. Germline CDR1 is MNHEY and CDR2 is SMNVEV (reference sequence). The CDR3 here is CASMQGAGTEAFF. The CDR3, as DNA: TGTGCCAGCATGCAGGGGGCCGGCACTGAAGCTTTCTTT.

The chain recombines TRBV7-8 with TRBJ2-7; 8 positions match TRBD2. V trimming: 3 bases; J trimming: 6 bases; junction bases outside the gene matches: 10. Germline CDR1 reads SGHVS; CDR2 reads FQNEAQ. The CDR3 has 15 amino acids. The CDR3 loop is CASSFGAGDLIEQYF. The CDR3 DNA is TGTGCCAGCAGCTTCGGAGCGGGGGACCTAATCGAGCAGTACTTC.

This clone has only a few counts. In nucleotides, the CDR3 is TGCGCCAGCAGCCCGGCGGGCCTCTACGAGCAGTACTTC. This gives the protein CASSPAGLYEQYF. The rearrangement joins TRBV5-1 to TRBJ2-7, with D possibly being TRBD2 (5 bases). In germline, CDR1 is SGHRS, CDR2 YFSETQ. This CDR3 comprises 13 residues. The V and J ends lost 4 bases and 3 bases respectively, with 11 bases between them. Filled out from reference TRBV5-1 and TRBJ2-7, the complete variable domain reads KAGVTQTPRYLIKTRGQQVTLSCSPISGHRSVSWYQQTPGQGLQFLFEYFSETQRNKGNFPGRFSGRQFSNSRSEMNVSTLELGDSALYLCASSPAGLYEQYFGPGTRLTVT.

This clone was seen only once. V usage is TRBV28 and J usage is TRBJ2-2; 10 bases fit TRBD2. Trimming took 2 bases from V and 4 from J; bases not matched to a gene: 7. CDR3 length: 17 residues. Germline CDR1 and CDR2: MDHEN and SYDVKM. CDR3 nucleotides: TGTGCCAGCAGTTTAGGTGCCCTAGCGGGAGTCACCGGGGAGCTGTTTTTT. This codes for CASSLGALAGVTGELFF.

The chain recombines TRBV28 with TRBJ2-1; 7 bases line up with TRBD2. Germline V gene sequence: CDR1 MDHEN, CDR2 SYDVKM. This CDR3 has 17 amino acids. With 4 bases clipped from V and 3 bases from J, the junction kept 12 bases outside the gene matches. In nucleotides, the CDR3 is TGTGCCAGCAGTTGGCCAGCTAGCGGAGATTACTACAATGAGCAGTTCTTC. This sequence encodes CASSWPASGDYYNEQFF.

Here the CDR3 DNA reads TGCGCCAGCAGCGAGGGGGGGAACACTGAAGCTTTCTTT. Protein product: CASSEGGNTEAFF. The rearrangement joins TRBV5-1 to TRBJ1-1; D might be TRBD1 (6 bases). The CDR3 length is 13 residues. Germline values: CDR1 SGHRS, CDR2 YFSETQ. V lost 4 bases and J 1 base, leaving 8 bases between the germline ends. The variable domain in full, completed from reference TRBV5-1 and TRBJ1-1, reads KAGVTQTPRYLIKTRGQQVTLSCSPISGHRSVSWYQQTPGQGLQFLFEYFSETQRNKGNFPGRFSGRQFSNSRSEMNVSTLELGDSALYLCASSEGGNTEAFFGQGTRLTVV.

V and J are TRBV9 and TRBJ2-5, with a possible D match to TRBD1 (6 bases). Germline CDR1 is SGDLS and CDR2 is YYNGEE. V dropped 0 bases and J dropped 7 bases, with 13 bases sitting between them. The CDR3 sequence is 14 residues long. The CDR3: CASSVEWGPGTQYF. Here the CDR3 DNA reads TGTGCCAGCAGCGTAGAGTGGGGGCCCGGGACCCAGTACTTC. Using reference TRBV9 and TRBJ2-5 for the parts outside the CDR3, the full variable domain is DSGVTQTPKHLITATGQRVTLRCSPRSGDLSVYWYQQSLDQGLQFLIQYYNGEERAKGNILERFSAQQFPDLHSELNLSSLELGDSALYFCASSVEWGPGTQYFGPGTRLLVL.

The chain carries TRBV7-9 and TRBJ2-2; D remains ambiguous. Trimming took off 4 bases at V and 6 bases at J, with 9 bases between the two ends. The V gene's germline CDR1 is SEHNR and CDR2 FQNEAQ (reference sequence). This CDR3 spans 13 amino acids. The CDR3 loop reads CASSWDIAGELFF. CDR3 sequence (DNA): TGTGCCAGCAGCTGGGATATCGCCGGGGAGCTGTTTTTT.

CDR3 coding DNA: TGTGCCAGCAGGGCAACAGGGGAAGGGAGCACTGAAGCTTTCTTT. Translating gives CASRATGEGSTEAFF. This rearrangement joins TRBV2 to TRBJ1-1, with 7 positions matching TRBD1. J gave up 4 bases and V 6 bases, and 11 bases lay outside the gene matches. The CDR3 totals 15 residues. The V gene's germline CDR1 is SNHLY and CDR2 FYNNEI.

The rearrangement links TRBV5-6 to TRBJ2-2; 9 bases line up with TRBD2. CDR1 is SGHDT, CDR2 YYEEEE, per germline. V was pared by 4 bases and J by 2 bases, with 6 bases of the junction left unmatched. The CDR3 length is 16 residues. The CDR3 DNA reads TGTGCCAGCAGCATTATAGCGGGAGTAAACACCGGGGAGCTGTTTTTT. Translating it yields CASSIIAGVNTGELFF.

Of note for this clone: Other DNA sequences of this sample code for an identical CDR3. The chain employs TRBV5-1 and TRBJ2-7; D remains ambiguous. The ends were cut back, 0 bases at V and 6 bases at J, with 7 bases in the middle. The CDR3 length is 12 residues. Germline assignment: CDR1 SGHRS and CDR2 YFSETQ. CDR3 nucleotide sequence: TGCGCCAGCAGCTTGGAAGTGGGCGAGCAGTACTTC. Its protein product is CASSLEVGEQYF.

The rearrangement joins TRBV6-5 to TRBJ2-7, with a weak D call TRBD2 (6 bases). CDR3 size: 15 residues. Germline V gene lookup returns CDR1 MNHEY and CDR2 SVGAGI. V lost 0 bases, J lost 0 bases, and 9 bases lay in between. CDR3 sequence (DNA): TGTGCCAGCAGTTACTCTCTAGCGCTCTCCTACGAGCAGTACTTC. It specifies CASSYSLALSYEQYF.